This passage covers 17 T cell receptor beta chains from one sample sequenced in a study of blood T cell repertoires in acute mononucleosis. TCRdb's copy holds only in-frame clones and misses some; the assay was immunoSEQ multiplex PCR. This sample has about 1,400 clones, with around a quarter found just once. Time point defined: convalescence about 6 months (5-8 months) after acute presentation (visit 7). The sample was EBV YVL epitope tetramer+ CD8+ T cells sorted from PBMCs, taken during convalescence from infectious mononucleosis. The subset is: CD8 T cells binding a tetramer with EBV BRLF1 109-117 peptide (YVL-BR). The receptor set was obtained from a woman between 18 and 30 years old with infectious mononucleosis caused by EBV.

Note on this clone: This likely came from a read error, as a far larger clone is one base away. The same CDR3 can be traced to other DNA sequences in this sample. The V call is TRBV28, the J call TRBJ1-5; D possibly corresponds to TRBD1 (6 bases). Germline V gene lookup returns CDR1 MDHEN and CDR2 SYDVKM. The CDR3 has 15 amino acids. The CDR3 DNA follows: TGTGCCAGCCGTTTCCTTCTGGGGGGGGCTCAGCCCCAGCATTTT. This translates into CASRFLLGGAQPQHF.

This clone was recorded once. The conserved phenylalanine or tryptophan is not found at the CDR3 terminus, so this likely reflects a read error. The DNA is omitted, as the CDR3 cannot be located on it reliably, and the CDR3 follows TCRdb's listing. This CDR3 is also generated by other DNA sequences in the sample. CDR3 sequence reads: CARSDLGRGIP. V is TRBV25-1 and J is TRBJ2-7; TRBD2, the table's D call, was not compared with the DNA. The CDR3 is 11 residues long, ends included. The germline CDR1 and CDR2 sequences are MGHDK and SYGVNS.

The genes are TRBV7-6 and TRBJ2-1, with TRBD1 identical over 12 bases. J was trimmed by 4 bases and V by 9 bases; bases with no gene match: 4. Germline loops: CDR1 SGHVS, CDR2 FNYEAQ. The CDR3 consists of 14 residues. In DNA form, the CDR3 reads TGTGCCAGGGGGACAGGGGGCCTATACAATGAGCAGTTCTTC. The encoded protein is CARGTGGLYNEQFF.

A single count supports this clone. A far larger clone is one base from this, pointing to a likely read error. No conserved phenylalanine or tryptophan is present at the end of the CDR3, so a read error is the likely explanation. The V gene is TRBV2, the J gene TRBJ2-3; D not resolved. The V gene lost 7 bases and the J gene lost 6 bases, with 8 bases spanning the gap. The CDR3 has 11 amino acids. The germline CDR1 and CDR2 sequences are SNHLY and FYNNEI. The CDR3 region is CASTLGDTQYS. In DNA, the CDR3 is TGTGCCAGCACCCTAGGGGATACGCAGTATTCT.

On this clone: The junction and the germline gene differ at one end; a read error may be behind it. The chain recombines TRBV27 with TRBJ1-1, with 7 bases lining up with TRBD1. The germline V gene has CDR1 MNHEY and CDR2 SMNVEV (reference sequence). The CDR3 covers 16 residues. CDR3 residues: CASSFLGQTMNAEAFF. In nucleotides, the CDR3 is TGTGCCAGCAGTTTTCTGGGACAGACGATGAACGCTGAAGCTTTCTTT.

This clone was detected many times. J is TRBJ2-5 and V is TRBV7-9, with a tentative D call TRBD1 (5 bases). Trimming left V 5 bases short and J 4 bases short, with 17 bases between. Germline CDR1 SEHNR, CDR2 FQNEAQ (reference sequence). This CDR3 contains 15 residues. CDR3 in DNA: TGTGCCAGCAGCGGCTTAAGGGGCAGTGGAGAGACCCAGTACTTC. This codes for CASSGLRGSGETQYF.

Ten or more counts support this clone. This sequence joins TRBV10-3 and TRBJ2-5; D may be TRBD1 or TRBD2 (5 bases each). Looked up from germline, CDR1 is ENHRY and CDR2 is SYGVKD. The V end lost 10 bases, the J end lost 4 bases, and 22 bases lay between the germline ends. This CDR3 is built from 15 residues. The CDR3 DNA sequence: TGTGCCAGCAGCGGCTTAAGGGGCAGTGGAGAGACCCAGTACTTC. This encodes CASSGLRGSGETQYF.

V and J are TRBV29-1 and TRBJ2-1; the match to TRBD2 covers 9 bases. Germline values: CDR1 SQVTM, CDR2 ANQGSEA. The CDR3 is 21 amino acids. The V and J ends lost 6 bases and 0 bases, in that order; junction bases with no gene match: 24. CDR3 nucleotide sequence: TGCAGCGTAGGAGGTACAGGGTCCGGGACTAGCTGTGCATACTCCTACAATGAGCAGTTCTTC. Protein sequence: CSVGGTGSGTSCAYSYNEQFF.

As concerns this clone: The sample has other DNA sequences that encode this CDR3 too. The CDR3 nucleotides are TGCAGCGTTGGAGGTTCAGGGTCCGGGTCTAGCGGGGCATACTCCTACAATGAGCAGTTCTTC. Its translation: CSVGGSGSGSSGAYSYNEQFF. The chain combines TRBV29-1 with TRBJ2-1; 9 bases fit TRBD2. V was pared by 4 bases and J by 0 bases, with 22 bases of the junction left unmatched. Germline CDR1 reads SQVTM; CDR2 reads ANQGSEA. The CDR3 has 21 amino acids.

As to this clone: This may arise from a read error, as a much more abundant clone is one base away. This chain joins TRBV6-1 and TRBJ2-5; D call uncertain. The J call may not be correct, given that the DNA end is closer to TRBJ2-7. Germline V gives CDR1 MNHNS, CDR2 SASEGT. CDR3 length: 13 amino acids. The CDR3 spells CASMLPFGDEQYF. The CDR3 region has the DNA TGCGCCAGCATGCTCCCTTTTGGTGACGAGCAGTACTTC.

In this sample, this clone turned up a few times. A single base is all that separates this from a far larger clone, so a read error is likely. V gene TRBV27 combines with J gene TRBJ1-1, with 7 bases lining up with TRBD1. Germline CDR1 is MNHEY and CDR2 is SMNVEV (reference sequence). This CDR3 spans 16 amino acids. This chain's CDR3 is CASSFLGQTMNTVAFF. The CDR3 coding sequence is TGTGCCAGCAGTTTTCTGGGACAGACAATGAACACTGTAGCTTTCTTT.

This clone has only a few counts. The V call is TRBV7-6, the J call TRBJ2-7; 9 bases fit TRBD2. After removal of 6 bases from V and 2 bases from J, the junction contained 8 bases not matched to a gene. CDR1 and CDR2 from the germline V gene are SGHVS and FNYEAQ. CDR3 length equals 15 residues. The CDR3 protein is CASSAYSGSAYEQYF. CDR3 nucleotides: TGTGCCAGCAGTGCTTATAGCGGGAGCGCCTACGAGCAGTACTTC. Supplemented by reference TRBV7-6 and TRBJ2-7, the full variable domain reads GAGVSQSPRYKVTKRGQDVALRCDPISGHVSLYWYRQALGQGPEFLTYFNYEAQQDKSGLPNDRFSAERPEGSISTLTIQRTEQRDSAMYRCASSAYSGSAYEQYFGPGTRLTVT.

The sample holds a few counts of this clone. This chain connects TRBV5-5 to TRBJ2-2; no definite D call. The V gene's germline CDR1 is SGHKS and CDR2 YYEKEE (reference sequence). CDR3 length: 12 residues. The V end lost 5 bases, the J end lost 6 bases, and 8 bases lay between the germline ends. Here the CDR3 DNA reads TGTGCCAGCAGACAAACGTCCGGGGAGCTGTTTTTT. Translating gives CASRQTSGELFF.

This clone was seen more than once but under ten times. The chain combines TRBV6-5 with TRBJ2-5; TRBD2 might be the D (5 bases). The DNA end lines up better with TRBJ2-7; the J call may be wrong. CDR3 length: 15 amino acids. CDR1 and CDR2 from the germline V gene are MNHEY and SVGAGI. The CDR3: CASSFRSPAAYEQYF. CDR3 bases: TGTGCCAGCAGTTTCCGTTCGCCAGCGGCCTACGAGCAGTACTTC.

Note on this clone: Other DNA sequences in this specimen translate into the identical CDR3. This rearrangement joins TRBV29-1 to TRBJ2-1; the match to TRBD2 covers 8 bases. After removal of 6 bases from V and 0 bases from J, the junction contained 25 bases not matched to a gene. CDR3 length equals 21 residues. CDR1 and CDR2 from the germline V gene are SQVTM and ANQGSEA. The CDR3 nucleotides are TGCAGCGTAGGAGGGTCAGGGTCCGGGAGTAGCGGGGCATACTCCTACAATGAGCAGTTCTTC. Its protein is CSVGGSGSGSSGAYSYNEQFF.

Of note for this clone: The germline gene is not matched at one end of the junction; a read error may be the cause. The J gene is TRBJ2-5, the V gene TRBV28; D may correspond to TRBD1 or TRBD2 (5 bases each). Per the germline V gene, CDR1 is MDHEN and CDR2 is SYDVKM. This CDR3 spans 14 amino acids. The CDR3 sequence is CASRPTLGQAETHF. The CDR3 nucleotides read TGTGCCAGCAGACCTACTCTGGGGCAAGCGGAGACCCACTTC.

The rearrangement links TRBV13 to TRBJ2-7, with TRBD2 identical over 8 bases. After removal of 1 base from V and 0 bases from J, the junction contained 11 bases not matched to a gene. Germline CDR1 is PRHDT and CDR2 is FYEKMQ (reference sequence). CDR3 size: 18 residues. The CDR3 here is CASSLVLAGQVSSYEQYF. The CDR3, as DNA: TGTGCCAGCAGCTTAGTCCTAGCGGGCCAAGTCAGCTCCTACGAGCAGTACTTC.